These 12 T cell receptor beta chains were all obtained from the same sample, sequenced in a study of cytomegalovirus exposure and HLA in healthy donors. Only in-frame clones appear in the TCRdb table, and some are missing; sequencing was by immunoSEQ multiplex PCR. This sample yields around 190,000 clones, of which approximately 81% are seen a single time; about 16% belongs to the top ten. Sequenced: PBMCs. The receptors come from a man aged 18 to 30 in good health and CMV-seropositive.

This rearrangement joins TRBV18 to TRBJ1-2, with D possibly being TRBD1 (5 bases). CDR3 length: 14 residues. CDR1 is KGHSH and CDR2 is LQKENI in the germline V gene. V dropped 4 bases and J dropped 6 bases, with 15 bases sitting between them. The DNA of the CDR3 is TGTGCCAGCTCACTAACAGCCCAGGGTGATGGCTACACCTTC. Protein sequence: CASSLTAQGDGYTF.

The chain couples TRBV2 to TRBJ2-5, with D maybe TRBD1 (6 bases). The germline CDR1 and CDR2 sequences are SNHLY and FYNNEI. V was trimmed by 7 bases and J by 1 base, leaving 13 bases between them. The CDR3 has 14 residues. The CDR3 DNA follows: TGTGCCAGCACTCTCATGGGGGCCCAAGAGACCCAGTACTTC. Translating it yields CASTLMGAQETQYF.

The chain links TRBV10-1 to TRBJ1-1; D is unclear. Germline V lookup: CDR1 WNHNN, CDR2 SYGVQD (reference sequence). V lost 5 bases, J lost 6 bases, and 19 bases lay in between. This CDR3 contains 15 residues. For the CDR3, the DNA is TGCGCCAGCAGTCCATGGCCGGCGGGCTCTCCTGAAGCTTTCTTT. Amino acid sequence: CASSPWPAGSPEAFF.

CDR3 in amino acids: CASSVTSGYEQYF. In nucleotides, the CDR3 is TGTGCCAGCAGCGTGACTAGCGGCTACGAGCAGTACTTC. V gene TRBV2 combines with J gene TRBJ2-7, with TRBD2 identical over 9 bases. Per germline, CDR1 SNHLY and CDR2 FYNNEI. The CDR3 is 13 amino acids. The V segment lost 6 bases and the J segment 3 bases; nucleotides outside the gene matches: 3.

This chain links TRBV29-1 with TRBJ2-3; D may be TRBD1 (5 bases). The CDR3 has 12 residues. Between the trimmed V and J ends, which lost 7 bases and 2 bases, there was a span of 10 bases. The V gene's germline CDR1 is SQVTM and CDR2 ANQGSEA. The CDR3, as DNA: TGCAGCGGACAGAGAGCCACAGATACGCAGTATTTT. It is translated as CSGQRATDTQYF.

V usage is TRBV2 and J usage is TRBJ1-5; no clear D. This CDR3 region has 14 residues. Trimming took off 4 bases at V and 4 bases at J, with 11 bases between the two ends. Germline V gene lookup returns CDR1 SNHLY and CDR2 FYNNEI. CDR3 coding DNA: TGTGCCAGCAGTGTCTTCGCTGAGAATCAGCCCCAGCATTTT. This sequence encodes CASSVFAENQPQHF. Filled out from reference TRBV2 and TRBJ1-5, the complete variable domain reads EPEVTQTPSHQVTQMGQEVILRCVPISNHLYFYWYRQILGQKVEFLVSFYNNEISEKSEIFDDQFSVERPDGSNFTLKIRSTKLEDSAMYFCASSVFAENQPQHFGDGTRLSIL.

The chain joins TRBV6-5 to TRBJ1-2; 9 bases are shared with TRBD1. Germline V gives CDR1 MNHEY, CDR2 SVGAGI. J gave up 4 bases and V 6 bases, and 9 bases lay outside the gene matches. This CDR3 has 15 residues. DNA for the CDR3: TGTGCCAGCAGCCGACAGGGGGTGGGTTCCTATGGCTACACCTTC. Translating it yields CASSRQGVGSYGYTF.

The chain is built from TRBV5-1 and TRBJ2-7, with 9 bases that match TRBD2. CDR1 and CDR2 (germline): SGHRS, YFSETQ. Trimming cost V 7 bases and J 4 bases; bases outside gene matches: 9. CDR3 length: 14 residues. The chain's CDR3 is CASGLIAGAYEQYF. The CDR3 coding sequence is TGCGCCAGCGGACTGATAGCGGGAGCTTACGAGCAGTACTTC.

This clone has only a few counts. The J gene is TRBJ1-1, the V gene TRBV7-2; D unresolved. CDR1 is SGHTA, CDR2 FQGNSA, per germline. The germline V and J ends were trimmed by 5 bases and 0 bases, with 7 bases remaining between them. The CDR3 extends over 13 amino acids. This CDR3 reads CASSPQMNTEAFF. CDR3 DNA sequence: TGTGCCAGCAGCCCGCAGATGAACACTGAAGCTTTCTTT.

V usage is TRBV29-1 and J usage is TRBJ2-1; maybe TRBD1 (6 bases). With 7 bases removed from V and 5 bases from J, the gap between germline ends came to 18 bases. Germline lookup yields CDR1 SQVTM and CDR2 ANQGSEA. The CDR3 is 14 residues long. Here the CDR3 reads CSGCQGTFNNEQFF. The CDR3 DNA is TGCAGCGGCTGTCAGGGGACATTCAACAATGAGCAGTTCTTC.

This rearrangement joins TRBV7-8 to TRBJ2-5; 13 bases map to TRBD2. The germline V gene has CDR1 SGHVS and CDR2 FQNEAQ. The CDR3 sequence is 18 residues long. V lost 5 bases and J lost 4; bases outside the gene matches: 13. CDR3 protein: CASSPRTSGGGMGETQYF. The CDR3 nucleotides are TGTGCCAGCAGCCCCCGGACTAGCGGGGGAGGGATGGGAGAGACCCAGTACTTC. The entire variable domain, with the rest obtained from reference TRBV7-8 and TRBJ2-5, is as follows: GAGVSQSPRYKVAKRGQDVALRCDPISGHVSLFWYQQALGQGPEFLTYFQNEAQLDKSGLPSDRFFAERPEGSVSTLKIQRTQQEDSAVYLCASSPRTSGGGMGETQYFGPGTRLLVL.

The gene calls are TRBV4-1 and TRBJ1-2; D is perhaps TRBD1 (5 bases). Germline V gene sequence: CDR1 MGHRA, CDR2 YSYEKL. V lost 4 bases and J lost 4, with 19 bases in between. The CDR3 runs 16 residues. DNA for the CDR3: TGCGCCAGCAGCCGCTATTTGGGGGAGGCAAGCTATGGCTACACCTTC. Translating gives CASSRYLGEASYGYTF.